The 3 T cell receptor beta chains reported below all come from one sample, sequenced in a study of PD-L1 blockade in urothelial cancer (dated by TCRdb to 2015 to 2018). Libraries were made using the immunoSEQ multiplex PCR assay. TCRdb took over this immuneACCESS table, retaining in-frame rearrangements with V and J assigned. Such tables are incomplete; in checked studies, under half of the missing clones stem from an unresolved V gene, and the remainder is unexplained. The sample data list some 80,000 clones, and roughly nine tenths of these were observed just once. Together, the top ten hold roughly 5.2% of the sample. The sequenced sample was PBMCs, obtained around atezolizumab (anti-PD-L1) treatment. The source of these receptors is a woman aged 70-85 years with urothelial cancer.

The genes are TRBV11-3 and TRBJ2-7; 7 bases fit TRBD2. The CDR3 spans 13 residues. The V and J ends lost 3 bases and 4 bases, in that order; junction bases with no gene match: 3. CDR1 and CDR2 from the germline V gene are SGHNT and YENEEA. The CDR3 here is CASSLAGEYEQYF. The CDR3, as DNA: TGTGCCAGCAGCTTGGCGGGAGAATACGAGCAGTACTTC.

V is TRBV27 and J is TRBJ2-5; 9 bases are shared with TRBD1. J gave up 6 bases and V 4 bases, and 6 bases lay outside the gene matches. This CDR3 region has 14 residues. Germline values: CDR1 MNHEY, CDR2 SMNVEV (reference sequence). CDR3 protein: CASSSWTGAKTQYF. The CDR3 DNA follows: TGTGCCAGCAGTTCCTGGACAGGGGCGAAGACCCAGTACTTC.

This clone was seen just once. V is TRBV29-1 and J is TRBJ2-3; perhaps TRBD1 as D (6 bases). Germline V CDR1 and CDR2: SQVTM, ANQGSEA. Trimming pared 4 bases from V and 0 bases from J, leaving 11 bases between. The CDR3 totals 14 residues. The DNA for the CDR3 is TGCAGCGTTGTCCTCAGGGGCAGCACAGATACGCAGTATTTT. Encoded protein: CSVVLRGSTDTQYF.